A selection of T cell receptor beta chains follows, all from one sample in a study of T cells in tuberculosis. TCRdb keeps only in-frame clones here, not all; method: immunoSEQ multiplex PCR. Here the sample spans about 10,000 clones, approximately 94% being singletons. The specimen was PBMCs. These receptor sequences come from an adult with tuberculosis. Each CDR3 is given with its conserved first and last residue. The order of the fields is V gene, clone size, D gene, J gene, CDR3 DNA, CDR3 protein. The D gene is left open where the match is weak. Part of the rows lack a size; the others show once, few, many or a class for expanded clones.

V: TRBV6-5
size: once
D: -
J: TRBJ2-3
DNA: TGTGCCAGCAGCCCCCGGGTCGTGGACACAGATACGCAGTATTTT
CDR3: CASSPRVVDTDTQYF

V: TRBV6-1
size: -
D: TRBD2
J: TRBJ2-1
DNA: TGTGCCAGCAGTGAATTGGGGACTAGCGGGGAGAGCTCCTACAATGAGCAGTTCTTC
CDR3: CASSELGTSGESSYNEQFF

V: TRBV6-6
size: once
D: TRBD1
J: TRBJ1-2
DNA: TGTGCCAGCAGTTCCCTCGACAGGGGGCGCGGCTATGGCTACACCTTC
CDR3: CASSSLDRGRGYGYTF

V: TRBV6-1
size: -
D: -
J: TRBJ1-4
DNA: TGTGCCAGCAGTGAAGGAACTATGAGTTCGGTAAAACTGTTTTTT
CDR3: CASSEGTMSSVKLFF

V: TRBV6-1
size: -
D: -
J: TRBJ2-1
DNA: TGTGCCAGCAGCGGGGGTAGTGAGCAGTTCTTC
CDR3: CASSGGSEQFF

V: TRBV19
size: -
D: TRBD2
J: TRBJ2-7
DNA: TGTGCCAGTAGTATAGCGGGAGGGCCCTACGAGCAGTACTTC
CDR3: CASSIAGGPYEQYF

V: TRBV7-2
size: -
D: -
J: TRBJ2-3
DNA: TGTGCCAGCAGCTTAGAAACGGGGTACACAGATACGCAGTATTTT
CDR3: CASSLETGYTDTQYF

V: TRBV21-1
size: few
D: -
J: TRBJ2-7
DNA: TGTGCCAGCAGCCCAGTCCTAGCGGGAGGGCCTTGGGAGCAGTACTTC
CDR3: CASSPVLAGGPWEQYF

V: TRBV15
size: -
D: TRBD2
J: TRBJ2-5
DNA: TGTGCCACCAGCAGAGATAGCGGGAGGATGGAGACCCAGTACTTC
CDR3: CATSRDSGRMETQYF

V: TRBV4-1
size: -
D: -
J: TRBJ1-2
DNA: TGCGCCAGCAGCCAAGAAGGTACAGGATCTTATGGCTACACCTTC
CDR3: CASSQEGTGSYGYTF

V: TRBV2
size: -
D: -
J: TRBJ1-1
DNA: TGTGCCAGCAGTGCACAGGGGAACACTGAAGCTTTCTTT
CDR3: CASSAQGNTEAFF

V: TRBV2
size: -
D: TRBD1
J: TRBJ2-7
DNA: TGTGCCACCAGTAAACAGACAGGGGACTACGAGCAGTACTTC
CDR3: CATSKQTGDYEQYF

V: TRBV7-6
size: -
D: -
J: TRBJ2-2
DNA: TGTGCCAGCAGCCTGGGGGGTTCCGGGGAGCTGTTTTTT
CDR3: CASSLGGSGELFF

V: TRBV6-5
size: -
D: TRBD1
J: TRBJ1-2
DNA: TGTGCCAGCAGTTACCGGGACAGGGGTAACTATGGCTACACCTTC
CDR3: CASSYRDRGNYGYTF

V: TRBV19
size: -
D: -
J: TRBJ2-7
DNA: TGTGCCAGTAGTATAGGACTGGATGCCTACGAGCAGTACTTC
CDR3: CASSIGLDAYEQYF

V: TRBV6-1
size: -
D: TRBD1
J: TRBJ2-2
DNA: TGTGCCAGCAGTGAAACACGACAGGGCGGGGAGCTGTTTTTT
CDR3: CASSETRQGGELFF

V: TRBV5-4
size: -
D: -
J: TRBJ2-5
DNA: TGTGCCAGCAGCTCCGCAACAGAACAAGAGACCCAGTACTTC
CDR3: CASSSATEQETQYF

V: TRBV10-3
size: -
D: -
J: TRBJ2-1
DNA: TGTGCCATCAGTGAGTCTAGCGCCTACAATGAGCAGTTCTTC
CDR3: CAISESSAYNEQFF

V: TRBV9
size: -
D: -
J: TRBJ2-7
DNA: TGTGCCAGCAGCGTAGAGGGCAGGGTCCACGAGCAGTACTTC
CDR3: CASSVEGRVHEQYF

V: TRBV2
size: once
D: -
J: TRBJ2-7
DNA: TGTGCCAGCAGTTGGACAACCTACGAGCAGTACTTC
CDR3: CASSWTTYEQYF

V: TRBV19
size: -
D: TRBD2
J: TRBJ2-2
DNA: TGTGCCAGTAGTATACGGCCCGGGGGGTCGGGCGGGGAGCTGTTTTTT
CDR3: CASSIRPGGSGGELFF

V: TRBV30
size: -
D: TRBD1
J: TRBJ1-2
DNA: TGTGCCTTTTACCGGGACAGGGCTTACAACTATGGCTACACCTTC
CDR3: CAFYRDRAYNYGYTF

V: TRBV15
size: -
D: -
J: TRBJ2-3
DNA: TGTGCCACCAGCAGGGAGCTGGGGGGAGCCACAGATACGCAGTATTTT
CDR3: CATSRELGGATDTQYF

V: TRBV27
size: -
D: TRBD2
J: TRBJ2-1
DNA: TGTGCCAGCAGTACCATAGCGGGAGTTTCCTACAATGAGCAGTTCTTC
CDR3: CASSTIAGVSYNEQFF

V: TRBV27
size: -
D: TRBD2
J: TRBJ2-3
DNA: TGTGCCAGCAGCGAAAGCTCCGGGACTAGCGGGGGGGCGGGAGATACGCAGTATTTT
CDR3: CASSESSGTSGGAGDTQYF

V: TRBV5-4
size: -
D: TRBD2
J: TRBJ2-7
DNA: TGTGCCAGCAGCTCCCGTTTGTGGCTAGCGGTCTACGAGCAGTACTTC
CDR3: CASSSRLWLAVYEQYF

V: TRBV11-3
size: -
D: TRBD2
J: TRBJ2-7
DNA: TGTGCCAGCAGCTTAGATCGGGGGGACGAGCAGTACTTC
CDR3: CASSLDRGDEQYF

V: TRBV12-2
size: -
D: -
J: TRBJ2-2
DNA: TGTGCAAGTCGGGGAGCGGGAGTCGCAACCGGGGAGCTGTTTTTT
CDR3: CASRGAGVATGELFF

V: TRBV2
size: -
D: TRBD2
J: TRBJ2-1
DNA: TGTGCCAGCGAGCGGGACGCCTACAATGAGCAGTTCTTC
CDR3: CASERDAYNEQFF

V: TRBV7-6
size: once
D: -
J: TRBJ2-1
DNA: TGTGCCAGCAGCTTAGTACCGTCTCCAGAGGTTTCCTACAATGAGCAGTTCTTC
CDR3: CASSLVPSPEVSYNEQFF

V: TRBV29-1
size: -
D: -
J: TRBJ2-5
DNA: TGCAGCGTTGTGAACAGACAAGAGACCCAGTACTTC
CDR3: CSVVNRQETQYF

V: TRBV29-1
size: -
D: TRBD1
J: TRBJ1-1
DNA: TGCAGCGTTGAAAGGGCAGGGGGGACTGAAGCTTTCTTT
CDR3: CSVERAGGTEAFF

V: TRBV18
size: -
D: -
J: TRBJ2-1
DNA: TGTGCCAGCTCACTACTCGGGACAACCTACAATGAGCAGTTCTTC
CDR3: CASSLLGTTYNEQFF

V: TRBV30
size: -
D: -
J: TRBJ1-1
DNA: TGTGCCTGGAGTTTACAGGGTGAAGCTTTCTTT
CDR3: CAWSLQGEAFF

V: TRBV4-1
size: -
D: -
J: TRBJ2-1
DNA: TGCGCCAGCAGCGCTTATACAGATGAGCAGTTCTTC
CDR3: CASSAYTDEQFF

V: TRBV23-1
size: -
D: -
J: TRBJ2-5
DNA: TGCGCCACCAGAGGGGGGGTTCCTAGGGAGACCCAGTACTTC
CDR3: CATRGGVPRETQYF

V: TRBV11-2
size: -
D: -
J: TRBJ2-7
DNA: TGTGCCAGCAGCTCAGGAGAGCAGTACTTC
CDR3: CASSSGEQYF

V: TRBV7-6
size: -
D: -
J: TRBJ1-4
DNA: TGTGCCAGCAGCATCTCAGGGGCCTCTAATGAAAAACTGTTTTTT
CDR3: CASSISGASNEKLFF

V: TRBV14
size: -
D: TRBD2
J: TRBJ2-1
DNA: TGTGCCAGCAGCACTTCCGGGACTAGCGGGAGTAATGAGCAGTTCTTC
CDR3: CASSTSGTSGSNEQFF

V: TRBV7-8
size: -
D: TRBD2
J: TRBJ2-5
DNA: TGTGCCAGCAGCTTAACGGTTTCATCTGGACTAGCGAGTAGGGAGACCCAGTACTTC
CDR3: CASSLTVSSGLASRETQYF